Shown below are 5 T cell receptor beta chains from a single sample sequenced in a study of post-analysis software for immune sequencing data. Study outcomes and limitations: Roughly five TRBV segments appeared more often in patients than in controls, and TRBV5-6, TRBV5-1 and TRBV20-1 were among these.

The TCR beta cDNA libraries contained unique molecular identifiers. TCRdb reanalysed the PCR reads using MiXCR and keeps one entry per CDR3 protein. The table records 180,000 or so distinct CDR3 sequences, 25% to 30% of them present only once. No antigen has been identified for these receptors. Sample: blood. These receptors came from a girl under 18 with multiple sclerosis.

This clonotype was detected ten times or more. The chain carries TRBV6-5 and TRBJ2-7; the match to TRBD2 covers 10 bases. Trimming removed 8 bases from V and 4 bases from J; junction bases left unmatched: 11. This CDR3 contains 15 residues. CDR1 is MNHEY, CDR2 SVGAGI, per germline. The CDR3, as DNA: TGTGCCAGCCCTTCCCCTAGCGGGAGTTGGTACGAGCAGTACTTC. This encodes CASPSPSGSWYEQYF.

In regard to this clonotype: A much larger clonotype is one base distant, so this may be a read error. The CDR3 protein is CAGSYPQPSYGYTF. The CDR3 DNA is TGTGCCGGCAGTTACCCCCAGCCCAGCTATGGCTACACCTTC. The chain carries TRBV6-6 and TRBJ1-2, with D unresolved. From germline, CDR1 is MNHNY and CDR2 SVGAGI (reference sequence). This CDR3 has 14 residues.

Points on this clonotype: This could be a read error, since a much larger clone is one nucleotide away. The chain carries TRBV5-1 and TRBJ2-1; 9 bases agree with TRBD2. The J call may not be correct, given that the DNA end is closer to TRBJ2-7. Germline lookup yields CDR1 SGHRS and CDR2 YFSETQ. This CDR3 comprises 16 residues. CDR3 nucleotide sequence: TGCGCCAGCAGCTCCTTTAGCGGGAGCTCCTACAATGAGCAGTACTTC. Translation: CASSSFSGSSYNEQYF.

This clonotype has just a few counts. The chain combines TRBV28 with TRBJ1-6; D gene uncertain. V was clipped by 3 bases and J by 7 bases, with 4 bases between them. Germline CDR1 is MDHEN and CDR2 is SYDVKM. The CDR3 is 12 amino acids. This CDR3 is CASSFRNSPLHF. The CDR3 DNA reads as TGTGCCAGCAGTTTCAGGAATTCACCCCTCCACTTT. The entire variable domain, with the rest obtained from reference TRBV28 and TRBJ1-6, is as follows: DVKVTQSSRYLVKRTGEKVFLECVQDMDHENMFWYRQDPGLGLRLIYFSYDVKMKEKGDIPEGYSVSREKKERFSLILESASTNQTSMYLCASSFRNSPLHFGNGTRLTVT.

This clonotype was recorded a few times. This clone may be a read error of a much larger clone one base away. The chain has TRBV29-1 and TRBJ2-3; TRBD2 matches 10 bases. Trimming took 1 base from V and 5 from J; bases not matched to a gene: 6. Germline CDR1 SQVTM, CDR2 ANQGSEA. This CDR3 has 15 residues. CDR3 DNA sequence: TGCAGCGTTGAAGGTCTAGCGGGGGCCGGAGATACGCAGTATTTT. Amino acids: CSVEGLAGAGDTQYF.